This T cell receptor beta chain was found in a study of early T cells in non-severe SARS-CoV-2 infection. In its sample, this clonotype was seen many times. The V end lost 5 bases, the J end lost 6 bases, and 16 bases lay between the germline ends. This CDR3 has 15 residues. CDR1 and CDR2 (germline): PRHDT, FYEKMQ (reference sequence). Each cDNA molecule carried a unique molecular identifier. TCRdb called the 5' RACE reads again in MiXCR, with one record for every CDR3 protein. The repertoire holds tens of thousands of distinct CDR3 sequences, with about 3.9% as singletons. Specimen: whole blood. J is TRBJ1-4 and V is TRBV13; D uncertain. This clonotype was obtained from an adult who was a healthcare worker with PCR-confirmed SARS-CoV-2 infection or an uninfected control (not recorded which). In DNA, the CDR3 is TGTGCCAGCAGCCCCAGGTTGGGAGAGGATGAAAAACTGTTTTTT. Residues: CASSPRLGEDEKLFF.